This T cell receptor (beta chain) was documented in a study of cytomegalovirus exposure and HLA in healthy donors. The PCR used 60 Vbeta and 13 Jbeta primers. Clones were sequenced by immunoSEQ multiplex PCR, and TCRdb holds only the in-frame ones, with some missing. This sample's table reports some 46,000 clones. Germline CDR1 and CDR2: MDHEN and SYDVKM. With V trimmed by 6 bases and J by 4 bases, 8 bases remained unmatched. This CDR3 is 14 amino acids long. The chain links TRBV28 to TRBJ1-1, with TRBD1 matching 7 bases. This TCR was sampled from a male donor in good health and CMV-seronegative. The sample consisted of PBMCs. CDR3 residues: CASRPYRGGTEAFF. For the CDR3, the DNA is TGTGCCAGCAGGCCCTACAGGGGAGGCACTGAAGCTTTCTTT.